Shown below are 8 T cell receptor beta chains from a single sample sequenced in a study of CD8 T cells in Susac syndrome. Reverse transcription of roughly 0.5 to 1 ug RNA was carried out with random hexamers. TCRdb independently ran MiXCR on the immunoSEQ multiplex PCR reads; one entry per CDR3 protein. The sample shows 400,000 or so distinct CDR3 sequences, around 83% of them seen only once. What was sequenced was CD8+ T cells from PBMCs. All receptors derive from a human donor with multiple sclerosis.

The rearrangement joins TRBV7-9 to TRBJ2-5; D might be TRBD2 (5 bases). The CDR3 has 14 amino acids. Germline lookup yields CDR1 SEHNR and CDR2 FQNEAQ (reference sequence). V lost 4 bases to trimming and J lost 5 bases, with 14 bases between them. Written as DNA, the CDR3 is TGTGCCAGCAGCTCCCTTCGACGGAGGGAGACCCAGTACTTC. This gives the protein CASSSLRRRETQYF. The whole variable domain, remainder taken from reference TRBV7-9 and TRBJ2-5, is DTGVSQNPRHKITKRGQNVTFRCDPISEHNRLYWYRQTLGQGPEFLTYFQNEAQLEKSRLLSDRFSAERPKGSFSTLEIQRTEQGDSAMYLCASSSLRRRETQYFGPGTRLLVL.

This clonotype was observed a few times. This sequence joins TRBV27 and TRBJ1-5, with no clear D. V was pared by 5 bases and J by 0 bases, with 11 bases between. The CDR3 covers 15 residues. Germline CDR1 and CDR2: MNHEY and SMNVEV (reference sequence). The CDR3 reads CASSLLGDSNQPQHF. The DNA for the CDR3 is TGTGCCAGCAGTCTCCTAGGCGATAGCAATCAGCCCCAGCATTTT.

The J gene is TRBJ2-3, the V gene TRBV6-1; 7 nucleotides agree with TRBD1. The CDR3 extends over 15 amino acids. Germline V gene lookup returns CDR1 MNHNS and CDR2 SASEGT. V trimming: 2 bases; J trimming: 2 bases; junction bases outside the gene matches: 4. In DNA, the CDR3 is TGTGCCAGCAGTGAATACGGGACAGACACAGATACGCAGTATTTT. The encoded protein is CASSEYGTDTDTQYF.

In DNA, the CDR3 is TGTGCCAGCAGCTCCCCCCGGGGGGGCACGAACACCGGGGAGCTGTTTTTT. It yields the protein CASSSPRGGTNTGELFF. The V and J genes are TRBV7-8 and TRBJ2-2, with TRBD2 matching over 8 bases. V was pared by 4 bases and J by 0 bases, with 7 bases of the junction left unmatched. The CDR3 has 17 residues. Germline V gives CDR1 SGHVS, CDR2 FQNEAQ.

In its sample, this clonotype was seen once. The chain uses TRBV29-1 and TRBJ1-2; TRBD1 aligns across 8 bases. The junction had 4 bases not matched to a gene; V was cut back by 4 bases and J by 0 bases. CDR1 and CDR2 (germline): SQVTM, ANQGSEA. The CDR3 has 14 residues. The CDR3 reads CSVGGTGSNYGYTF. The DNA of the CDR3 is TGCAGCGTTGGAGGGACAGGATCTAACTATGGCTACACCTTC.

The CDR3 coding sequence is TGCGCCAGCAGTGAGTCGACCCTCCTGGAAGAGACCCAGTACTTC. Its protein product is CASSESTLLEETQYF. The chain links TRBV10-1 to TRBJ2-5; D gene uncertain. The V and J ends lost 0 bases and 3 bases respectively, with 11 bases between them. The CDR3 is 15 amino acids. The germline CDR1 and CDR2 sequences are WNHNN and SYGVQD (reference sequence).

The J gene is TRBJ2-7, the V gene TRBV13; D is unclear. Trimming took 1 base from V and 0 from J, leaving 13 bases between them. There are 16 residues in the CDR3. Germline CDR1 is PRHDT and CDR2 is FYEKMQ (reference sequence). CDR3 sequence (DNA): TGTGCCAGCAGCTTAGAAGGGCGGACCGACTCCTACGAGCAGTACTTC. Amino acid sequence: CASSLEGRTDSYEQYF.

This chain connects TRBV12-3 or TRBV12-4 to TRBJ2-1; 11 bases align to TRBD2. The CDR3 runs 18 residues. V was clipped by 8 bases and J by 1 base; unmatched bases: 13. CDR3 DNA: TGTGCCAGCCGAAGTTTTGATGTAGCGGGGGGGTCCTACAATGAGCAGTTCTTC. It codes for CASRSFDVAGGSYNEQFF.